Following are 9 T cell receptor beta chains from one sample sequenced in a study of blood T cell repertoires in COVID-19. The protocol was immunoSEQ multiplex PCR, while the TCRdb copy is restricted to in-frame clones and leaves out a portion. The sample records approximately 210,000 clones, roughly four fifths being singletons. Sequenced material: PBMCs or T cells enriched from blood (not recorded which). The receptors shown here come from a man aged 40-55 years who had recovered from COVID-19.

The CDR3 bases are TGTGCCAGTAGTACAAGATTTGGGGCAGGGTTCCAAGAGACCCAGTACTTC. This codes for CASSTRFGAGFQETQYF. The chain uses TRBV19 and TRBJ2-5, with a tentative D call TRBD1 (5 bases). Trimming cost V 4 bases and J 1 base, with 19 bases left between them. The CDR3 consists of 17 residues. The germline CDR1 and CDR2 sequences are LNHDA and SQIVND (reference sequence). The full variable domain, in which reference TRBV19 and TRBJ2-5 provide the parts outside the CDR3, is DGGITQSPKYLFRKEGQNVTLSCEQNLNHDAMYWYRQDPGQGLRLIYYSQIVNDFQKGDIAEGYSVSREKKESFPLTVTSAQKNPTAFYLCASSTRFGAGFQETQYFGPGTRLLVL.

V gene TRBV28 combines with J gene TRBJ1-5; TRBD1 matches 9 bases. J was trimmed by 4 bases and V by 4 bases; bases with no gene match: 11. CDR1 and CDR2 from the germline V gene are MDHEN and SYDVKM. This CDR3 region has 17 residues. The CDR3 loop is CASSSPIGTGRNQPQHF. The CDR3 bases are TGTGCCAGCAGTTCGCCAATCGGGACAGGGCGGAATCAGCCCCAGCATTTT.

The rearrangement uses TRBV28 and TRBJ2-3, with 9 bases lining up with TRBD1. V gave up 5 bases and J gave up 5 bases; unmatched junction bases: 11. This CDR3 has 16 residues. Germline-derived CDR1 and CDR2 are MDHEN and SYDVKM. Here the CDR3 DNA reads TGTGCCAGCAGTCGCCTGGGACAGGGAAGGGGAGATACGCAGTATTTT. Its protein is CASSRLGQGRGDTQYF. Supplemented by reference TRBV28 and TRBJ2-3, the full variable domain reads DVKVTQSSRYLVKRTGEKVFLECVQDMDHENMFWYRQDPGLGLRLIYFSYDVKMKEKGDIPEGYSVSREKKERFSLILESASTNQTSMYLCASSRLGQGRGDTQYFGPGTRLTVL.

The V call is TRBV19, the J call TRBJ1-1, with D possibly being TRBD1 (5 bases). CDR3 length equals 13 residues. V lost 9 bases, J lost 2 bases, and 13 bases lay in between. Looked up from germline, CDR1 is LNHDA and CDR2 is SQIVND (reference sequence). The CDR3 coding sequence is TGTGCCAGCTCCATCGGGACTAACACTGAAGCTTTCTTT. Amino acid sequence: CASSIGTNTEAFF.

The chain carries TRBV5-5 and TRBJ2-7, with 11 bases identical to TRBD1. After removal of 4 bases from V and 4 bases from J, the junction contained 7 bases not matched to a gene. Germline assignment: CDR1 SGHKS and CDR2 YYEKEE (reference sequence). This CDR3 region has 15 residues. DNA of the CDR3: TGTGCCAGCAGCACGGGGACAGGGGGGGCTTACGAGCAGTACTTC. This encodes CASSTGTGGAYEQYF.

In its sample, this clone was seen a few times. The chain carries TRBV7-9 and TRBJ2-2, with 12 bases identical to TRBD2. Germline V CDR1 and CDR2: SEHNR, FQNEAQ (reference sequence). The CDR3 length is 16 residues. V dropped 4 bases and J dropped 7; count of bases not matched to a gene: 7. The CDR3 region is CASSSLAGGPIGELFF. CDR3 nucleotides: TGTGCCAGCAGCTCGCTAGCGGGAGGGCCGATCGGGGAGCTGTTTTTT.

This clone came up a few times. The gene calls are TRBV28 and TRBJ1-2, with 7 bases matching TRBD1. Germline V CDR1 and CDR2: MDHEN, SYDVKM. The CDR3 is 14 residues long. V dropped 6 bases and J dropped 8; count of bases not matched to a gene: 12. The CDR3 is CASSRDSNPSGYTF. CDR3 coding DNA: TGTGCCAGCAGCAGGGACAGCAACCCTTCGGGCTACACCTTC.

The chain combines TRBV5-1 with TRBJ2-7, with 9 bases fitting TRBD1. The CDR3 totals 15 residues. Germline loops: CDR1 SGHRS, CDR2 YFSETQ. V lost 2 bases and J lost 5; bases outside the gene matches: 8. The CDR3 reads CASSFDGTGPNEQYF. The CDR3 DNA reads TGCGCCAGCAGCTTCGACGGGACAGGGCCCAACGAGCAGTACTTC.

V and J are TRBV5-1 and TRBJ2-2; TRBD1 is a possible D gene (6 bases). Trimming cost V 0 bases and J 0 bases, with 9 bases left between them. CDR1 SGHRS and CDR2 YFSETQ come from the germline V gene. The CDR3 contains 16 residues. CDR3 nucleotides: TGCGCCAGCAGCTTGGAGGCAGGGGCGAACACCGGGGAGCTGTTTTTT. As protein: CASSLEAGANTGELFF. The full variable domain, with the rest looked up from reference TRBV5-1 and TRBJ2-2, is KAGVTQTPRYLIKTRGQQVTLSCSPISGHRSVSWYQQTPGQGLQFLFEYFSETQRNKGNFPGRFSGRQFSNSRSEMNVSTLELGDSALYLCASSLEAGANTGELFFGEGSRLTVL.